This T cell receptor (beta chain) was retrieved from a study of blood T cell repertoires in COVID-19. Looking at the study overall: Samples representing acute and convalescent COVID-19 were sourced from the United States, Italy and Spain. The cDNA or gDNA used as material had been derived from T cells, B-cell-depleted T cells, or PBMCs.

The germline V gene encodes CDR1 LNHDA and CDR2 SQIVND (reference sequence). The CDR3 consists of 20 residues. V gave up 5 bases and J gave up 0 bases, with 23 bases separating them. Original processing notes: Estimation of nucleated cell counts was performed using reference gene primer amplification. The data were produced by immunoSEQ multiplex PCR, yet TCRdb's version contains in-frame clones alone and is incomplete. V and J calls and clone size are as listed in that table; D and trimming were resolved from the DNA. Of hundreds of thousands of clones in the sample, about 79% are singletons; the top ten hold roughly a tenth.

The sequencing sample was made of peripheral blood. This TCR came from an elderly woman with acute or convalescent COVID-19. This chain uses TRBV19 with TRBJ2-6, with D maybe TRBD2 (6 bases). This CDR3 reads CASSRDPTGLISSGANVLTF. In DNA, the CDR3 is TGTGCCAGTAGTCGGGATCCGACGGGACTGATAAGCTCTGGGGCCAACGTCCTGACTTTC.